This record concerns one T cell receptor beta chain sequence. Its antigen is not yet known. The sample holds no much larger clone one base away, and base qualities are not on file. From the germline V gene, CDR1 is SGHRS and CDR2 is YFSETQ. V gives up 0 bases and J gives up 4 bases, and the segment between their germline ends measures 12 bases. The CDR3 measures 15 amino acids from cysteine to phenylalanine. Only the CDR3 DNA is retained, 45 bases long and in frame from the first base. The time point label, as the study defines it: baseline before oral tofacitinib. Peripheral blood and lesional scalp punch biopsies were obtained from patients with alopecia areata. Human scalp biopsies went straight into PAXgene tissue containers for immediate fixation. This record belongs to a study of CD8+ T cells in alopecia areata (dated by TCRdb to the late 2010s). With respect to the entire study: The treated patients, all with moderate-to-severe alopecia areata, were enrolled in an open-label pilot trial of oral tofacitinib given at 5 to 10 mg twice daily. RNA came from the PAXgene miRNA kit for fixed scalp, the miRNeasy kit for PBMCs, and the RNeasy kit for mouse skin. Patients on tofacitinib were biopsied at baseline and after 4 and 24 weeks of treatment, and several of the patients also had a later scalp biopsy. The study used high-throughput TCRbeta sequencing to examine T cell clonal expansion in alopecia areata, in both the C3H/HeJ mouse model and human patients. In humans, TCRbeta sequencing was performed on scalp tissue and on sorted CD4+ and CD8+ peripheral blood T cells from healthy controls and from patients with patchy or totalis/universalis alopecia areata. Patients stayed on tofacitinib for 6 to 18 months and then had 6 months of follow-up off drug so that delayed response and recurrence could be assessed. Scalp clonality was compared across normal scalp (n=4), patchy alopecia areata scalp (n=8), and alopecia totalis/universalis scalp (n=8). TCRbeta CDR3 regions were amplified by immunoSEQ multiplex PCR using 35 Vbeta forward and 13 Jbeta reverse primers. On the study overall, not on this receptor specifically: Compared with normal scalp, lesional scalp had higher clonality and more expanded CD8+ clones, particularly in alopecia totalis/universalis, a pattern that suggests antigenic drive. Scalp TCR repertoire analysis is complicated because resident alphabeta T cells in normal human skin are also sequenced, whereas mouse skin is dominated by gammadelta T cells. Compared with mice, TCR sequences shared between patients were less clear, possibly partly because of HLA diversity across the patient population.

The library was obtained by the immunoSEQ multiplex PCR assay. To provide template for TCR sequencing, every sample had RNA extracted and reverse transcribed into cDNA. SuperScript III was used to make first-strand cDNA, primed with a 2:1 mix of oligo-dT and random hexamers. A synthetic immune receptor repertoire was used to measure amplification bias, and any remaining bias was corrected computationally. The authors processed their data as follows. Raw reads were preprocessed for error removal, and CDR3 was defined according to IMGT conventions as running from the conserved cysteine to phenylalanine. Clonality was calculated as 1 minus Shannon entropy normalized by log2 of the number of productive unique TCRs. Whether scalp clones were CD4 or CD8 was inferred by matching scalp TCRbeta sequences against CD4 and CD8 repertoires sorted from blood. What TCRdb holds here is the immuneACCESS table cut down to in-frame rearrangements. Part of the clones is not present; checked against another copy, under half of the missing clones reflect an unresolved V gene, and the others are unexplained. D and trimming come from the DNA, and the V and J calls and clone size come from that table. The sample table holds over 6,500 clones, of which approximately 67% were seen once. The ten largest clonotypes hold around 15% of the sample.

The source material was skin, sampled at week 0. The TCR sequence derives from a human donor with alopecia areata. This sequence uses TRBV5-1 and TRBJ2-3, with the identity of the D gene unclear. The encoded CDR3 is CASSLVAVGADTQYF. The nucleotide sequence reads TGCGCCAGCAGCTTGGTTGCAGTTGGGGCAGATACGCAGTATTTT.